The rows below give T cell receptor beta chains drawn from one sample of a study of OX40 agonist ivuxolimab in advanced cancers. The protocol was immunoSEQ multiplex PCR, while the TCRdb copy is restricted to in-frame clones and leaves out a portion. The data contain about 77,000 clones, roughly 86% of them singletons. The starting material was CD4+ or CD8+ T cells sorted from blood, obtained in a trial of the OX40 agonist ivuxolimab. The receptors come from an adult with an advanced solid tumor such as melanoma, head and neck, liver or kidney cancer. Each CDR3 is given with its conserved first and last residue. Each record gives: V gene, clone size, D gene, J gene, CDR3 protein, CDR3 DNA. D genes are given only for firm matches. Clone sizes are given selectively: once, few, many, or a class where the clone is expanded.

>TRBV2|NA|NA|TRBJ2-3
CASSPVQGGTDTQYF
TGTGCCAGCAGCCCGGTACAGGGTGGCACAGATACGCAGTATTTT
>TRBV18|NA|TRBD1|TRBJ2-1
CASSPGQSNEQFF
TGTGCCAGCTCACCGGGACAGTCCAATGAGCAGTTCTTC
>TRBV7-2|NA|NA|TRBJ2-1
CASSLGGNYEQFF
TGTGCCAGCAGCTTAGGAGGGAATTATGAGCAGTTCTTC
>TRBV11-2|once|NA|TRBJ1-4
CASSPARHEKLFF
TGTGCCAGCAGCCCTGCCCGGCATGAAAAACTGTTTTTT
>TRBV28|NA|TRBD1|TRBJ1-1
CASSFGGGNTEAFF
TGTGCCAGCAGTTTCGGAGGGGGCAATACTGAAGCTTTCTTT
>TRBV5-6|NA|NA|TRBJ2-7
CASSTRPGVGEQYF
TGTGCCAGCAGCACCCGGCCGGGGGTTGGCGAGCAGTACTTC
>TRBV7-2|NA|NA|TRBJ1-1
CASKGRVNTEAFF
TGTGCGAGCAAGGGAAGGGTGAACACTGAAGCTTTCTTT
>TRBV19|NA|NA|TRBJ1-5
CASSAGGAAGQPQHF
TGTGCCAGTAGTGCCGGGGGGGCCGCAGGTCAGCCCCAGCATTTT
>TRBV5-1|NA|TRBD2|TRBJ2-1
CASSFIAGEGGEQFF
TGCGCCAGCAGCTTTATAGCGGGAGAGGGGGGTGAGCAGTTCTTC
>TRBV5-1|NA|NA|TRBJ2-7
CASSLGSAKDYEQYF
TGCGCCAGCAGCTTGGGATCCGCAAAGGACTACGAGCAGTACTTC
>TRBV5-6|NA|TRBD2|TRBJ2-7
CASSLPPGGLNEQYF
TGTGCCAGCAGCCTGCCCCCGGGGGGGCTAAATGAGCAGTACTTC
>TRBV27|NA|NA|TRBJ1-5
CASGGLRESNQPQHF
TGTGCCAGTGGAGGGTTGAGAGAGAGCAATCAGCCCCAGCATTTT
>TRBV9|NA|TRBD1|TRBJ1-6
CASSVGGTGISPLHF
TGTGCCAGCAGCGTAGGAGGGACAGGCATTTCACCCCTCCACTTT
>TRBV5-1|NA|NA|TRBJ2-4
CASSLGQDGNIQYF
TGCGCCAGCAGCTTGGGTCAGGACGGGAACATTCAGTACTTC
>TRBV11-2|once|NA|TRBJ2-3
CASSLGDTQYF
TGTGCCAGCAGCCTTGGGGATACGCAGTATTTT
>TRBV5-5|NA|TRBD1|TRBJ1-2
CASSRDRGAGYGYTF
TGTGCCAGCAGCCGGGACAGGGGCGCCGGCTATGGCTACACCTTC
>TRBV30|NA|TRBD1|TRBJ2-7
CAWSFPGQGSYEQYF
TGTGCCTGGAGTTTCCCGGGACAGGGAAGCTACGAGCAGTACTTC
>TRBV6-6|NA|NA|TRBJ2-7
CASSSQQSSYEQYF
TGTGCCAGCAGTTCACAACAAAGCTCCTACGAGCAGTACTTC
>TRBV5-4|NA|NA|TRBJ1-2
CASSLAGARGYTF
TGTGCCAGCAGCTTGGCAGGGGCCCGTGGCTACACCTTC
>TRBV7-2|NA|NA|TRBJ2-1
CASSLAGTSKQFF
TGTGCCAGCAGCTTAGCGGGAACCAGTAAGCAGTTCTTC
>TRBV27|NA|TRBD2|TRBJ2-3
CASTIRAGVTDTQYF
TGTGCCAGCACAATTCGAGCGGGGGTCACAGATACGCAGTATTTT
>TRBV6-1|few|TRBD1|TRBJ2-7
CASSAQGASYEQYF
TGTGCCAGCAGTGCCCAGGGGGCTAGCTACGAGCAGTACTTC
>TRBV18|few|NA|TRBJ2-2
CASSPSNTGELFF
TGTGCCAGCTCACCCTCGAACACCGGGGAGCTGTTTTTT
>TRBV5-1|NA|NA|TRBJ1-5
CASSFSYNQPQHF
TGCGCCAGCAGCTTCAGCTACAATCAGCCCCAGCATTTT
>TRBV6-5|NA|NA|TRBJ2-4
CASSGSSIQYF
TGTGCCAGCAGTGGTAGCAGCATTCAGTACTTC
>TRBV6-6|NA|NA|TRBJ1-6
CASSYSRPGDNSPLHF
TGTGCCAGCAGTTACTCGAGGCCCGGGGATAATTCACCCCTCCACTTT
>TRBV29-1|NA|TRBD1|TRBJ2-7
CSVAGDRGTYEQYF
TGCAGCGTCGCGGGAGACAGGGGGACCTACGAGCAGTACTTC